What follows are 18 T cell receptor beta chains derived from one specimen sequenced in a study of prognosis after radiotherapy for stage I lung cancer. Genomic DNA yielded TCR beta CDR3, amplified by two-round multiplex PCR. Round-one PCR had primers specific to each TRBV and TRBJ gene. TCRdb re-analysed the multiplex PCR reads in MiXCR, keeping a single row per CDR3 protein. Of about 59,000 distinct CDR3 sequences in the sample, about a quarter were seen once. The sample consisted of PBMCs, taken before or after stereotactic body radiation therapy (not recorded which). The receptor source for this set is a donor over 45 with non-small cell lung cancer.

CDR3 sequence: CESSARRTGSNEKLFF. The CDR3, as DNA: TGTGAAAGTAGTGCCCGACGGACGGGGTCTAATGAAAAACTGTTTTTT. V gene TRBV19 combines with J gene TRBJ1-4, with D unclear. Per germline, CDR1 LNHDA and CDR2 SQIVND (reference sequence). This CDR3 spans 16 amino acids.

As to this clonotype: This may stem from a read error, because a much larger clone lies one nucleotide away. The chain carries TRBV12-3 or TRBV12-4 and TRBJ1-5, with D unresolved. There are 13 residues in the CDR3. Trimming stripped 10 bases from V and 8 bases from J, with 18 bases between. The CDR3 DNA sequence: TGTGCCAACAGCCCCTCCCGTGGCGAGCCCCAGCATTTT. As protein: CANSPSRGEPQHF.

About this clonotype: With a far larger clone one base away, a read error is the likely cause. The genes are TRBV6-4 and TRBJ1-2; TRBD1 is a possible D gene (5 bases). The CDR3 loop spans 14 amino acids. CDR1 and CDR2 from the germline V gene are MRHNA and SNTAGT. The CDR3 region is CSSGDSPPNYGYTF. The CDR3 bases are TGTTCCAGCGGCGACAGTCCCCCTAACTATGGCTACACCTTC.

This clonotype was picked up many times. The V and J genes are TRBV20-1 and TRBJ1-1; no clear D. CDR3 length: 13 amino acids. V lost 0 bases and J 1 base, leaving 6 bases between the germline ends. Per the germline V gene, CDR1 is DFQATT and CDR2 is SNEGSKA (reference sequence). The CDR3 loop reads CSARDLGNTEAFF. As DNA, the CDR3 is TGCAGTGCTAGAGATCTGGGGAACACTGAAGCTTTCTTT.

This clonotype was seen a few times. With a far larger clone one base away, a read error is the likely cause. V usage is TRBV6-8 and J usage is TRBJ2-2, with unresolved D. The CDR3 extends over 16 amino acids. V lost 7 bases and J 0 bases, leaving 15 bases between the germline ends. Germline CDR1 is MNHGY and CDR2 is SAAAGT. The DNA of the CDR3 is TGTGCCAGCATCCCCGCCGGGCTCTCGAACACCGGGGAGCTGTTTTTT. This gives the protein CASIPAGLSNTGELFF.

Worth noting for this clonotype: This may be a read error, as it is one base from a much larger clone. The chain is built from TRBV29-1 and TRBJ1-2; D unresolved. From germline, CDR1 is SQVTM and CDR2 ANQGSEA. CDR3 size: 12 residues. In nucleotides, the CDR3 is TGCATCGTTGGTGACAAGAACTATGGCTACACCTTC. Encoded protein: CIVGDKNYGYTF. The variable domain in full, with the rest retrieved from reference TRBV29-1 and TRBJ1-2, is SAVISQKPSRDICQRGTSLTIQCQVDSQVTMMFWYRQQPGQSLTLIATANQGSEATYESGFVIDKFPISRPNLTFSTLTVSNMSPEDSSIYLCIVGDKNYGYTFGSGTRLTVV.

This clonotype was observed a few times. V gene TRBV5-1 combines with J gene TRBJ2-3; TRBD1 or TRBD2 may be the D gene (6 bases each). The V gene's germline CDR1 is SGHRS and CDR2 YFSETQ. Trimming removed 4 bases from V and 1 base from J, with 13 bases in between. CDR3 length: 15 amino acids. CDR3 sequence (DNA): TGCGCCAGCAGCACAGGGTGGGAGGGCACAGATACGCAGTATTTT. It specifies CASSTGWEGTDTQYF.

In its sample, this clonotype was seen many times. This sequence joins TRBV6-5 and TRBJ1-1; possibly TRBD1 for D (5 bases). Germline V lookup: CDR1 MNHEY, CDR2 SVGAGI. V was shortened by 0 bases and J by 5 bases, with 13 bases between the two germline ends. The CDR3 totals 15 residues. CDR3 residues: CASSYSDEGWTEAFF. The CDR3 bases are TGTGCCAGCAGTTACTCGGACGAGGGGTGGACTGAAGCTTTCTTT.

This clonotype has at least ten counts. This chain connects TRBV7-2 to TRBJ2-2; 7 bases map to TRBD1. J was trimmed by 5 bases and V by 6 bases; bases with no gene match: 6. CDR3 length: 14 amino acids. The germline V gene encodes CDR1 SGHTA and CDR2 FQGNSA. CDR3 sequence: CASRTGSLTGELFF. In nucleotides, the CDR3 is TGTGCCAGCAGGACAGGGTCGTTGACCGGGGAGCTGTTTTTT.

There are many counts of this clonotype. The genes are TRBV2 and TRBJ1-2; tentative D call: TRBD1 (5 bases). Germline lookup yields CDR1 SNHLY and CDR2 FYNNEI. Trimming took 3 bases from V and 2 from J, leaving 10 bases between them. The CDR3 is made up of 14 amino acids. The CDR3 is CASSEGGGNYGYTF. The CDR3 DNA is TGTGCCAGCAGTGAGGGCGGGGGGAACTATGGCTACACCTTC.

This clonotype was counted a few times. The J gene is TRBJ2-1, the V gene TRBV18; 7 bases align to TRBD2. V trimming: 3 bases; J trimming: 0 bases; junction bases outside the gene matches: 14. This CDR3 region has 19 residues. CDR1 and CDR2 (germline): KGHSH, LQKENI. The CDR3 bases are TGTGCCAGCTCACCGCAGCAAGCGGGGTCTCGCCACTCCTACAATGAGCAGTTCTTC. This translates into CASSPQQAGSRHSYNEQFF.

Regarding this clonotype: A read error may account for a junction end that differs from germline. This rearrangement joins TRBV12-3 or TRBV12-4 to TRBJ1-6; no clear D. This CDR3 contains 14 residues. CDR3 in amino acids: CARVDRDYNSPLNF. The CDR3 bases are TGTGCCAGAGTCGACCGAGACTATAATTCACCCCTCAACTTT.

J is TRBJ2-7 and V is TRBV11-2, with TRBD1 identical over 9 bases. The germline gives CDR1 SGHAT, CDR2 FQNNGV. This CDR3 is built from 15 residues. V shed 3 bases, J shed 7 bases, and the junction held 10 bases outside the gene matches. The CDR3 loop reads CASSFPGTGFVEQYF. DNA for the CDR3: TGTGCCAGCAGCTTTCCCGGGACAGGGTTTGTAGAGCAGTACTTC.

This clonotype was detected ten times or more. DNA of the CDR3: TGTGCCTGGAGTCCGGGGGGCCCGGGCCGAAAACTGTTTTTT. As protein: CAWSPGGPGRKLFF. The J gene is TRBJ1-4, the V gene TRBV30, with D tentatively TRBD1 (6 bases). This CDR3 is 14 amino acids long. Germline assignment: CDR1 GTSNPN and CDR2 SVGIG (reference sequence). Trimming took 2 bases from V and 10 from J, leaving 17 bases between them.

This clonotype was counted ten times or more. CDR3 sequence reads: CSARVSGLALQETQYF. The CDR3 DNA sequence: TGCAGTGCTAGGGTATCAGGACTAGCCCTTCAAGAGACCCAGTACTTC. The chain employs TRBV20-1 and TRBJ2-5, with TRBD2 matching 8 bases. The ends lost 3 bases at V and 2 bases at J; junction bases unmatched: 11. The CDR3 length is 16 residues. Looked up from germline, CDR1 is DFQATT and CDR2 is SNEGSKA (reference sequence).

Note on this clonotype: It is likely a read error: a sequence one base away is far more abundant. The chain uses TRBV6-5 and TRBJ2-5, with D perhaps TRBD1 (6 bases). CDR1 MNHEY and CDR2 SVGAGI come from the germline V gene. This CDR3 is built from 14 residues. The CDR3 DNA reads as TGTGACAGCAGTCCTCGACAGGCCCAAGAGACCCAGTACTTC. It encodes CDSSPRQAQETQYF.

There are many counts of this clonotype. The chain recombines TRBV4-3 with TRBJ2-6; 9 nucleotides align to TRBD1. The CDR3 extends over 17 amino acids. V was pared by 3 bases and J by 0 bases, with 3 bases of the junction left unmatched. Germline CDR1 LGHNA, CDR2 YSLEER. This chain's CDR3 is CASSQGTGNSGANVLTF. CDR3 coding DNA: TGCGCCAGCAGCCAGGGGACAGGGAACTCTGGGGCCAACGTCCTGACTTTC.

There are many counts of this clonotype. The rearrangement uses TRBV5-6 and TRBJ2-2; D is perhaps TRBD1 (6 bases). The V end was cut by 3 bases, the J end by 5 bases, with 17 bases between. CDR3 length: 16 amino acids. CDR1 and CDR2 (germline): SGHDT, YYEEEE. The CDR3 reads CASSSSLKRGTGELFF. The CDR3 nucleotides are TGTGCCAGCAGCTCCAGTTTAAAAAGGGGGACCGGGGAGCTGTTTTTT.